A selection of T cell receptor beta chains follows, all from one sample in a study of early T cells in non-severe SARS-CoV-2 infection. A single record per CDR3 protein comes from TCRdb applying MiXCR to the 5' RACE reads. Of about 33,000 distinct CDR3 sequences listed, less than 5.5% are singletons. Sequenced: whole blood. These receptors all come from an adult who was a healthcare worker with PCR-confirmed SARS-CoV-2 infection or an uninfected control (not recorded which). Both conserved end residues are part of each CDR3.

V gene	J gene	CDR3 protein
TRBV3-1	TRBJ1-1	CASSHLRGKAFF
TRBV10-3	TRBJ1-1	CAITRALRTEAFF
TRBV4-1	TRBJ2-1	CASSQARGGLYNEQFF
TRBV18	TRBJ1-4	CASSSGTVEKLFF
TRBV19	TRBJ1-4	CASSTLDEKLFF
TRBV7-2	TRBJ2-7	CASSFLQGAHEQYF
TRBV29-1	TRBJ1-1	CSVDGLNTEAFF
TRBV2	TRBJ1-5	CASSPDSNQPQHF
TRBV9	TRBJ1-1	CASSSITGAWNTEAFF
TRBV18	TRBJ2-5	CASSTSTGSETQYF
TRBV20-1	TRBJ2-5	CSAPTSGGAGTSQETQYF
TRBV11-3	TRBJ1-1	CASSLGVDLEAFF
TRBV11-3	TRBJ2-3	CASAGKDTQYF
TRBV3-1	TRBJ2-7	CASSPASGPYEQYF
TRBV4-2	TRBJ1-1	CASSRDPFPGGTEAFF
TRBV6-5	TRBJ2-1	CASSSYKGLSYNEQFF
TRBV29-1	TRBJ1-1	CSVVEATEAFF
TRBV24-1	TRBJ2-3	CATRGEGDTQYF
TRBV7-3	TRBJ2-1	CASSLSPTGEHNEQFF
TRBV7-2	TRBJ2-1	CASRFTGANEQFF
TRBV20-1	TRBJ1-2	CSASGARGYGYTF